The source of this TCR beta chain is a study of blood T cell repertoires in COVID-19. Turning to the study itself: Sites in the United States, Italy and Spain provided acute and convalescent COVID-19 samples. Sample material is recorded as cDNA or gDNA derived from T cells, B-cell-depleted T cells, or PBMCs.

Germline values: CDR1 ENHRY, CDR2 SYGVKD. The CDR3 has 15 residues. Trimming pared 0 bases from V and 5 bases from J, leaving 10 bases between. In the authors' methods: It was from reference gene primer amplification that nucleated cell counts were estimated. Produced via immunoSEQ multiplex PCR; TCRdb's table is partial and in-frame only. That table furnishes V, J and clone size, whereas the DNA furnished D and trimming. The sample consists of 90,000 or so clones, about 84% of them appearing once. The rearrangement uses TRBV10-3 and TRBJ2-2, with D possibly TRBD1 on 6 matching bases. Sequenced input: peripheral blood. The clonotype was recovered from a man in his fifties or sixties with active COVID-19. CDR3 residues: CAISESSQGTGELFF. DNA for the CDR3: TGTGCCATCAGTGAGTCGAGTCAGGGGACCGGGGAGCTGTTTTTT.